These T cell receptor beta chains were read from a single sample in a study of blood T cell repertoires in COVID-19. Libraries were prepared by immunoSEQ multiplex PCR; TCRdb keeps only in-frame clonotypes and omits some of them. The sample lists roughly 120,000 clones; roughly 80% were seen once. Specimen: peripheral blood. The receptors were sampled from a man between 65 and 85 years old with acute or convalescent COVID-19. Both conserved end residues are part of each CDR3. D genes are given only for firm matches. Clone size is stated in some rows and not others, as once, few, many or a class when expanded.

J: TRBJ1-6; size: .; D: .; V: TRBV28; CDR3: CASSSRRPGNSPLHF; DNA: TGTGCCAGCAGTTCACGTAGGCCGGGGAATTCACCCCTCCACTTT
J: TRBJ1-1; size: .; D: .; V: TRBV19; CDR3: CASSTPGARGTEAFF; DNA: TGTGCCAGTAGTACCCCAGGGGCCCGGGGCACTGAAGCTTTCTTT
J: TRBJ2-7; size: few; D: TRBD2; V: TRBV18; CDR3: CASSPEAGISYEQYF; DNA: TGTGCCAGCTCCCCAGAAGCGGGAATCTCCTACGAGCAGTACTTC
J: TRBJ2-7; size: .; D: .; V: TRBV4-3; CDR3: CASSPGDNLYEQYF; DNA: TGCGCCAGCAGCCCAGGGGACAACCTTTACGAGCAGTACTTC
J: TRBJ2-1; size: .; D: TRBD2; V: TRBV5-8; CDR3: CASSPGLAEIYNEQFF; DNA: TGTGCCAGCAGCCCAGGACTAGCGGAGATCTACAATGAGCAGTTCTTC
J: TRBJ1-6; size: once; D: TRBD1; V: TRBV18; CDR3: CASSATGGSDSPLHF; DNA: TGTGCCAGCTCAGCAACAGGGGGCTCTGATTCACCCCTCCACTTT
J: TRBJ2-7; size: few; D: TRBD1; V: TRBV2; CDR3: CASSVDRGDEQYF; DNA: TGTGCCAGCAGTGTGGACAGGGGTGACGAGCAGTACTTC
J: TRBJ2-1; size: few; D: TRBD2; V: TRBV7-8; CDR3: CASSLASGSLTYNEQFF; DNA: TGTGCCAGCAGCTTAGCTAGCGGGAGTCTTACCTACAATGAGCAGTTCTTC
J: TRBJ2-7; size: .; D: .; V: TRBV2; CDR3: CASSEAGAGSYEQYF; DNA: TGTGCCAGCAGTGAAGCGGGGGCCGGCTCCTACGAGCAGTACTTC
J: TRBJ1-1; size: .; D: .; V: TRBV6-5; CDR3: CASSSRGGEAFF; DNA: TGTGCCAGCAGTAGCCGGGGGGGAGAAGCTTTCTTT
J: TRBJ2-3; size: .; D: .; V: TRBV7-2; CDR3: CASSLGTGSDTQYF; DNA: TGTGCCAGCAGCTTGGGAACAGGTTCCGATACGCAGTATTTT
J: TRBJ2-2; size: .; D: TRBD1; V: TRBV24-1; CDR3: CATSDLGQGNTGELFF; DNA: TGTGCCACCAGTGATTTGGGACAGGGGAACACCGGGGAGCTGTTTTTT
J: TRBJ2-3; size: .; D: TRBD2; V: TRBV10-2; CDR3: CASSESPRLAGGRIGGADTQYF; DNA: TGCGCCAGCAGTGAGTCCCCCCGACTAGCGGGGGGGCGTATTGGAGGGGCAGATACGCAGTATTTT
J: TRBJ2-2; size: .; D: .; V: TRBV24-1; CDR3: CATSEGDWRNTGELFF; DNA: TGTGCCACCAGTGAGGGGGACTGGAGAAACACCGGGGAGCTGTTTTTT
J: TRBJ2-1; size: .; D: .; V: TRBV3-1/TRBV3-2; CDR3: CASSQLDSKFF; DNA: TGTGCCAGCAGCCAATTGGACAGCAAATTCTTC
J: TRBJ1-2; size: .; D: .; V: TRBV24-1; CDR3: CATSSGVGYTF; DNA: TGTGCCACCAGTTCAGGGGTTGGCTACACCTTC
J: TRBJ2-1; size: few; D: TRBD2; V: TRBV5-1; CDR3: CASSLNPGGAVNEQFF; DNA: TGCGCCAGCAGCTTGAATCCCGGGGGGGCCGTCAATGAGCAGTTCTTC
J: TRBJ1-4; size: .; D: TRBD1; V: TRBV19; CDR3: CASQGADAGLNEKLFF; DNA: TGTGCCAGTCAGGGGGCTGACGCCGGGCTTAATGAAAAACTGTTTTTT
J: TRBJ2-7; size: .; D: TRBD1; V: TRBV27; CDR3: CASSLWGQGREQYF; DNA: TGTGCCAGCAGTTTATGGGGACAGGGTCGCGAGCAGTACTTC
J: TRBJ2-7; size: once; D: TRBD1; V: TRBV6-5; CDR3: CASSYYQGVEYEQYF; DNA: TGTGCCAGCAGTTACTACCAGGGGGTGGAATACGAGCAGTACTTC
J: TRBJ1-2; size: .; D: .; V: TRBV15; CDR3: CATSREGALVGYTF; DNA: TGTGCCACCAGCAGAGAGGGGGCTCTCGTGGGCTACACCTTC
J: TRBJ2-7; size: .; D: TRBD1; V: TRBV28; CDR3: CASINRGSYEQYF; DNA: TGTGCCAGCATCAACAGGGGCTCCTACGAGCAGTACTTC
J: TRBJ1-5; size: .; D: TRBD1; V: TRBV28; CDR3: CASSLSQGAGTDQPQHF; DNA: TGTGCCAGCAGTTTATCACAGGGGGCGGGTACGGATCAGCCCCAGCATTTT
J: TRBJ1-1; size: .; D: .; V: TRBV19; CDR3: CASSAIRVGTEAFF; DNA: TGTGCCAGTAGTGCAATCAGGGTTGGAACTGAAGCTTTCTTT
J: TRBJ2-3; size: few; D: .; V: TRBV27; CDR3: CASSSTDSTDTQYF; DNA: TGTGCCAGCAGTTCGACAGATAGCACAGATACGCAGTATTTT
J: TRBJ2-2; size: .; D: .; V: TRBV3-1/TRBV3-2; CDR3: CASSPRRDGTGELFF; DNA: TGTGCCAGCAGCCCCCGGAGGGATGGCACCGGGGAGCTGTTTTTT
J: TRBJ2-6; size: .; D: .; V: TRBV5-1; CDR3: CASIDSSGANVLTF; DNA: TGCGCCAGCATAGATTCCTCGGGGGCCAACGTCCTGACTTTC
J: TRBJ1-5; size: .; D: .; V: TRBV12-5; CDR3: CASGLTGLFGQPQHF; DNA: TGTGCTAGTGGTTTGACAGGGTTATTTGGGCAGCCCCAGCATTTT
J: TRBJ1-2; size: .; D: TRBD1; V: TRBV6-5; CDR3: CASRQGQGFGGYTF; DNA: TGTGCCAGCAGGCAAGGACAGGGATTTGGCGGCTACACCTTC
J: TRBJ1-4; size: .; D: .; V: TRBV19; CDR3: CASRETGTTNEKLFF; DNA: TGTGCCAGTAGGGAAACAGGGACAACTAATGAAAAACTGTTTTTT
J: TRBJ1-1; size: once; D: TRBD1; V: TRBV28; CDR3: CASRSPGTATEAFF; DNA: TGTGCCAGCAGGTCTCCCGGGACAGCGACTGAAGCTTTCTTT
J: TRBJ1-2; size: once; D: .; V: TRBV7-2; CDR3: CASSLVFRGTDGYTF; DNA: TGTGCCAGCAGCTTAGTTTTTAGGGGGACGGACGGCTACACCTTC
J: TRBJ2-2; size: .; D: .; V: TRBV11-3; CDR3: CASGRGSNTGELFF; DNA: TGTGCCAGCGGGAGAGGGTCGAACACCGGGGAGCTGTTTTTT
J: TRBJ2-1; size: .; D: .; V: TRBV6-5; CDR3: CASSYLGRGLSNEQFF; DNA: TGTGCCAGCAGTTACTTGGGGCGGGGACTTTCCAATGAGCAGTTCTTC
J: TRBJ1-3; size: few; D: .; V: TRBV11-2; CDR3: CASSLDPRSGNTIYF; DNA: TGTGCCAGCAGCTTAGATCCCAGGTCTGGAAACACCATATATTTT
J: TRBJ2-7; size: few; D: TRBD1; V: TRBV7-6; CDR3: CASSLAGTGGYEQYF; DNA: TGTGCCAGCAGCTTAGCCGGGACAGGGGGCTACGAGCAGTACTTC
J: TRBJ2-2; size: few; D: .; V: TRBV7-9; CDR3: CASSLVFGRENTGELFF; DNA: TGTGCCAGCAGCTTAGTTTTCGGCAGGGAGAACACCGGGGAGCTGTTTTTT
J: TRBJ1-2; size: .; D: .; V: TRBV5-6; CDR3: CASSRGGPDGYTF; DNA: TGTGCCAGCAGCCGAGGAGGGCCGGATGGCTACACCTTC
J: TRBJ2-3; size: .; D: .; V: TRBV19; CDR3: CASSLRDTSMDTDTQYF; DNA: TGTGCCAGTAGTCTTCGGGACACCAGTATGGACACAGATACGCAGTATTTT
J: TRBJ1-1; size: .; D: TRBD1; V: TRBV14; CDR3: CASSQGTGVRYTEAFF; DNA: TGTGCCAGCAGCCAAGGGACAGGGGTTCGGTACACTGAAGCTTTCTTT
J: TRBJ1-1; size: .; D: TRBD1; V: TRBV4-2; CDR3: CASSRDRGTEAFF; DNA: TGTGCCAGCAGCCGGGACAGGGGCACTGAAGCTTTCTTT
J: TRBJ1-1; size: .; D: .; V: TRBV3-1/TRBV3-2; CDR3: CASSNSRATEAFF; DNA: TGTGCCAGCAGCAACTCCAGGGCCACTGAAGCTTTCTTT
J: TRBJ2-3; size: once; D: TRBD2; V: TRBV9; CDR3: CASSVGIAGAQDTQYF; DNA: TGTGCCAGCAGCGTAGGGATAGCGGGAGCACAAGATACGCAGTATTTT
J: TRBJ1-1; size: .; D: .; V: TRBV19; CDR3: CASSTREFTEAFF; DNA: TGTGCCAGTAGTACCCGGGAGTTCACTGAAGCTTTCTTT
J: TRBJ1-3; size: .; D: .; V: TRBV7-9; CDR3: CASSPLVSSGNTIYF; DNA: TGTGCCAGCAGCCCGCTCGTTAGCTCTGGAAACACCATATATTTT
J: TRBJ1-1; size: .; D: TRBD1; V: TRBV29-1; CDR3: CSVATGRDTEAFF; DNA: TGCAGCGTTGCGACAGGGCGCGACACTGAAGCTTTCTTT
J: TRBJ1-2; size: .; D: .; V: TRBV7-3; CDR3: CASSFSSGGGYGYTF; DNA: TGTGCCAGCAGCTTTTCCTCTGGAGGAGGCTATGGCTACACCTTC
J: TRBJ2-1; size: .; D: TRBD2; V: TRBV3-1/TRBV3-2; CDR3: CASSQLGPGTSGGWGNNEQFF; DNA: TGTGCCAGCAGCCAACTGGGCCCGGGGACTAGCGGGGGTTGGGGAAACAATGAGCAGTTCTTC
J: TRBJ2-5; size: .; D: .; V: TRBV7-7; CDR3: CASSLVPGRQETQYF; DNA: TGTGCCAGCAGCTTAGTTCCAGGGCGTCAAGAGACCCAGTACTTC
J: TRBJ2-7; size: .; D: TRBD2; V: TRBV19; CDR3: CASSGGTYEQYF; DNA: TGTGCCTCTAGCGGGGGTACCTACGAGCAGTACTTC
J: TRBJ2-2; size: .; D: TRBD2; V: TRBV4-2; CDR3: CASSGTSGRPTGELFF; DNA: TGTGCCAGCAGCGGAACTAGCGGGAGACCCACCGGGGAGCTGTTTTTT
J: TRBJ2-3; size: .; D: TRBD1; V: TRBV2; CDR3: CASSEWGQAGDTQYF; DNA: TGTGCCAGCAGTGAATGGGGACAGGCTGGGGATACGCAGTATTTT
J: TRBJ1-4; size: .; D: TRBD1; V: TRBV28; CDR3: CASRSTGVTNEKLFF; DNA: TGTGCCAGCAGATCCACAGGGGTAACTAATGAAAAACTGTTTTTT
J: TRBJ1-5; size: few; D: .; V: TRBV20-1; CDR3: CSATQGQPQHF; DNA: TGCAGTGCTACACAGGGCCAGCCCCAGCATTTT
J: TRBJ2-7; size: .; D: TRBD1; V: TRBV29-1; CDR3: CSAAGRQGLSYEQYF; DNA: TGCAGCGCCGCTGGGCGACAGGGCCTCTCCTACGAGCAGTACTTC
J: TRBJ1-6; size: .; D: .; V: TRBV5-8; CDR3: CASSFFPGPF; DNA: TGTGCCAGCAGCTTCTTTCCAGGTCCCTTT
J: TRBJ2-5; size: .; D: .; V: TRBV6-2/TRBV6-3; CDR3: CASSSDKETQYF; DNA: TGTGCCAGCAGTTCGGACAAAGAGACCCAGTACTTC
J: TRBJ1-4; size: .; D: .; V: TRBV30; CDR3: CAWSLYVGGGEKLFF; DNA: TGTGCCTGGAGCTTGTACGTCGGGGGAGGTGAAAAACTGTTTTTT